Following are 2 T cell receptor beta chains from one sample sequenced in a study of blood T cell repertoires in COVID-19. TCRdb's table, derived via immunoSEQ multiplex PCR, lists solely in-frame clones and lacks some. Here the sample spans about 180,000 clones, about 88% being singletons. Sequencing was done on a sample of peripheral blood. These receptors came from a man younger than 30 who had recovered from COVID-19.

This clone was recorded a few times. V is TRBV9 and J is TRBJ2-2; D ambiguous. The V gene's germline CDR1 is SGDLS and CDR2 YYNGEE. With 2 bases removed from V and 4 bases from J, the gap between germline ends came to 6 bases. The CDR3 runs to 13 residues. As DNA, the CDR3 is TGTGCCAGCAGCGTTTTATCCACCGGGGAGCTGTTTTTT. It yields the protein CASSVLSTGELFF.

CDR3 DNA: TGTGCCAGCACCCCTACGAGCGGGAGATCGAACACCGGGGAGCTGTTTTTT. Protein: CASTPTSGRSNTGELFF. This chain joins TRBV7-9 and TRBJ2-2; 8 positions match TRBD2. V lost 7 bases to trimming and J lost 0 bases; unmatched junction nucleotides: 10. CDR1 and CDR2 (germline): SEHNR, FQNEAQ (reference sequence). The CDR3 consists of 17 residues. The variable domain in full, completed from reference TRBV7-9 and TRBJ2-2, reads DTGVSQNPRHKITKRGQNVTFRCDPISEHNRLYWYRQTLGQGPEFLTYFQNEAQLEKSRLLSDRFSAERPKGSFSTLEIQRTEQGDSAMYLCASTPTSGRSNTGELFFGEGSRLTVL.